The rows below give T cell receptor beta chains drawn from one sample of a study of T-cell memory formation after mild COVID-19. In TCRdb, the 5' RACE reads were re-called with MiXCR into one record per CDR3 protein. The table has 430,000 or so distinct CDR3 sequences, approximately 25% seen once. Sequencing was carried out using PBMCs or a T cell subset sorted from them (not recorded which). These receptors were collected from an adult woman who had mild COVID-19 (a few samples of this study predate the infection). Cell type and time point are not known. The CDR3 runs from the conserved cysteine through the conserved F or W. The D gene is left open where the match is weak. Only some rows state a clone size, as once, few, many or a class for expanded clones.

v_call	j_call	clone_size	d_call	cdr3_nt	cdr3_aa
TRBV15	TRBJ1-2	.	.	TGTGCCACCAGCAGGCGAGGGAGCGGAAACTATGGCTACACCTTC	CATSRRGSGNYGYTF
TRBV12-3/TRBV12-4	TRBJ2-1	.	TRBD2	TGTGCCAGCAGTTTCCCTAGCGGGGGGGAGTCCTACAATGAGCAGTTCTTC	CASSFPSGGESYNEQFF
TRBV7-8	TRBJ2-3	.	.	TGTGCCAGCAGCATCGGGGGTACGCAGTATTTT	CASSIGGTQYF
TRBV5-8	TRBJ2-1	few	.	TGTGCCAGCAGCTTGGGAGGTCCCGTCAATGAGCAGTTCTTC	CASSLGGPVNEQFF
TRBV20-1	TRBJ2-1	few	TRBD2	TGCAGTGCTCCCCGTGGCGGGACTAGCGGGAGGGCCCGTGAGCAGTTCTTC	CSAPRGGTSGRAREQFF
TRBV29-1	TRBJ1-2	few	TRBD1	TGCAGCGGAGAGGACAGGGCTAGTGGCTACACCTTC	CSGEDRASGYTF
TRBV30	TRBJ2-1	many	.	TGTGCCTGGAGGAAAGCCGCCTACAATGAGCAGTTCTTC	CAWRKAAYNEQFF
TRBV5-1	TRBJ2-7	.	.	TGCGCCAGCAGCACAGGAACAGGAGCCCACTACGAGCAGTACTTC	CASSTGTGAHYEQYF
TRBV5-1	TRBJ2-7	.	.	TGCGCCAGCAGCTTGGATGGACAGACGGAACCCTACGAGCAGTACTTC	CASSLDGQTEPYEQYF
TRBV12-3/TRBV12-4	TRBJ1-3	.	.	TGTGCCAGCAGTTCGGTCAACACCATATATTTT	CASSSVNTIYF
TRBV12-3/TRBV12-4	TRBJ2-7	.	.	TGTGCCAGCAAATCCCTAGGAGATGAGCAGTACTTC	CASKSLGDEQYF
TRBV6-5	TRBJ2-3	.	TRBD1	TGTGCCAGCGGTGACAGGGGTGGCACAGATACGCAGTATTTT	CASGDRGGTDTQYF
TRBV27	TRBJ2-2	.	TRBD1	TGTGCCAGCAGTTTTGAGCAGGGGGTGAACACCGGGGAGCTGTTTTTT	CASSFEQGVNTGELFF
TRBV2	TRBJ1-5	.	TRBD1	TGTGCCATCAGGGGGGAAGGTCAGCCCCAGCATTTT	CAIRGEGQPQHF
TRBV7-9	TRBJ2-7	many	.	TGTGCCAGCAGCTTAGGGACAACCAACGAGCAGTACTTC	CASSLGTTNEQYF